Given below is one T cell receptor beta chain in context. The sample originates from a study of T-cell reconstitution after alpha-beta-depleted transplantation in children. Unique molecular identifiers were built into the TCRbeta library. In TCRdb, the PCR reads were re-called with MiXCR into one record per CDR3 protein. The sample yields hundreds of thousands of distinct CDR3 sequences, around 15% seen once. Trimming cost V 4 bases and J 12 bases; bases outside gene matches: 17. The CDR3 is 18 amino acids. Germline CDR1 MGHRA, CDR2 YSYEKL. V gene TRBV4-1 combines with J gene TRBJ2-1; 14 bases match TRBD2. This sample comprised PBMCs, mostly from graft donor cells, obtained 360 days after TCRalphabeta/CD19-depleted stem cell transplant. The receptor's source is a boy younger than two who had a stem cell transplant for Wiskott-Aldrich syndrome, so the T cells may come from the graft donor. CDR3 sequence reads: CASSPLLGLAGGPGGQFF. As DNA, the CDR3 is TGCGCCAGCAGCCCCCTTCTTGGACTAGCGGGGGGCCCTGGGGGGCAGTTCTTC.